In its sample, the clone carrying this T cell receptor beta chain was seen a few times. These data belong to a study of blood T cells in healthy people across ages. Primed by a sample-barcoded 5' primer and a J-beta primer mix, a second PCR proceeded for 7 to 11 cycles. TCRdb ran MiXCR on the 5' RACE reads and lists one entry per CDR3 protein. The data show more than 650,000 distinct CDR3 sequences, 20% to 25% seen once. The CDR3 is 11 residues long. Trimming removed 3 bases at V and 8 bases at J, with 7 bases between. For every donor, a draw yielded around 10 milliliters of peripheral blood. The material sequenced was blood. The sequence was collected from a man between 65 and 85 years old in good health. The rearrangement uses TRBV12-3 or TRBV12-4 and TRBJ1-2; D remains unclear. The CDR3 region has the DNA TGTGCCAGCAGTTTCAGGAGCGGCTACACCTTC. Its translation: CASSFRSGYTF.